Listed below are T cell receptor beta chains from one sample, sequenced in a study of blood T cell repertoires in COVID-19. Repertoires were generated with immunoSEQ multiplex PCR, while TCRdb's copy carries only in-frame clones and drops some. The sample holds 150,000 or so clones, 80% to 90% seen once. Sequencing was carried out using peripheral blood. The receptors were sampled from a woman between 55 and 75 years old with COVID-19, enrolled during active disease. Both conserved end residues are part of each CDR3. D genes are given only for firm matches. Expanded clones get a size class; other rows say once, few or many, or leave the size out.

v_gene: TRBV18; abundance: NA; d_gene: TRBD2; j_gene: TRBJ2-3; CDR3nt: TGTGCCAGCTCACCACCGACTGTCACTAGCGGGGTAGATACGCAGTATTTT; CDR3aa: CASSPPTVTSGVDTQYF
v_gene: TRBV3-1/TRBV3-2; abundance: NA; d_gene: TRBD2; j_gene: TRBJ2-1; CDR3nt: TGTGCCAGCAGCCGGGATCTCAGCGGGGGGACAAACAATGAGCAGTTCTTC; CDR3aa: CASSRDLSGGTNNEQFF
v_gene: TRBV19; abundance: NA; d_gene: TRBD1; j_gene: TRBJ1-2; CDR3nt: TGTGCCGTCAGGGGGTTGGGCTACACCTTC; CDR3aa: CAVRGLGYTF
v_gene: TRBV24-1; abundance: once; d_gene: TRBD1; j_gene: TRBJ2-5; CDR3nt: TGTGCCACCAGTGACCCGACAGGGGGGGAGACCCAGTACTTC; CDR3aa: CATSDPTGGETQYF
v_gene: TRBV5-6; abundance: NA; d_gene: TRBD1; j_gene: TRBJ1-2; CDR3nt: TGTGCCAGCAGCAACCGGGACAGGGGTGGAGCTGGCTATGGCTACACCTTC; CDR3aa: CASSNRDRGGAGYGYTF
v_gene: TRBV11-2; abundance: NA; d_gene: NA; j_gene: TRBJ1-2; CDR3nt: TGTGCCAGCAGCTTAGATCTAGCTGGTTTGGGCTACACCTTC; CDR3aa: CASSLDLAGLGYTF
v_gene: TRBV30; abundance: NA; d_gene: NA; j_gene: TRBJ1-5; CDR3nt: TGTGCCTGGAGTAAAGGACAAGTCAATCAGCCCCAGCATTTT; CDR3aa: CAWSKGQVNQPQHF
v_gene: TRBV6-5; abundance: NA; d_gene: NA; j_gene: TRBJ2-7; CDR3nt: TGTGCCAGCAGTTACTCCCCGACACATTCCTACGAGCAGTACTTC; CDR3aa: CASSYSPTHSYEQYF
v_gene: TRBV6-2/TRBV6-3; abundance: NA; d_gene: NA; j_gene: TRBJ2-5; CDR3nt: TGTGCCAGCAGCGAGGTGGAGACCCAGTACTTC; CDR3aa: CASSEVETQYF
v_gene: TRBV3-1/TRBV3-2; abundance: NA; d_gene: TRBD1; j_gene: TRBJ1-1; CDR3nt: TGTGCCAGCAGCCCGGGACAGGCCGCCCCGAACACTGAAGCTTTCTTT; CDR3aa: CASSPGQAAPNTEAFF
v_gene: TRBV2; abundance: NA; d_gene: NA; j_gene: TRBJ1-4; CDR3nt: TGTGCCAGCAGTGAACGATGGGGAAGCGGTGAAAAACTGTTTTTT; CDR3aa: CASSERWGSGEKLFF
v_gene: TRBV18; abundance: NA; d_gene: NA; j_gene: TRBJ1-1; CDR3nt: TGTGCCAGCTCACCGGTCCAGTACACTGAAGCTTTCTTT; CDR3aa: CASSPVQYTEAFF
v_gene: TRBV9; abundance: NA; d_gene: NA; j_gene: TRBJ2-7; CDR3nt: TGTGCCAGCAGCGTAGACTCCCATTCCTACGAGCAGTACTTC; CDR3aa: CASSVDSHSYEQYF
v_gene: TRBV2; abundance: NA; d_gene: TRBD1; j_gene: TRBJ1-6; CDR3nt: TGTGCCAGCAGTGAGACAGGGGGAGGTAATTCACCCCTCCACTTT; CDR3aa: CASSETGGGNSPLHF
v_gene: TRBV11-3; abundance: NA; d_gene: NA; j_gene: TRBJ2-1; CDR3nt: TGTGCCAGCAGCTTTAGATCGTACAATGAGCAGTTCTTC; CDR3aa: CASSFRSYNEQFF
v_gene: TRBV7-2; abundance: once; d_gene: TRBD1; j_gene: TRBJ2-3; CDR3nt: TGTGCCAGCAGCTCGGGACAGGGTGCAGATACGCAGTATTTT; CDR3aa: CASSSGQGADTQYF
v_gene: TRBV7-8; abundance: NA; d_gene: NA; j_gene: TRBJ2-7; CDR3nt: TGTGCCAGCAGCTCGAGTCTGGACATTCAGTCCTACGAGCAGTACTTC; CDR3aa: CASSSSLDIQSYEQYF
v_gene: TRBV6-5; abundance: NA; d_gene: NA; j_gene: TRBJ1-4; CDR3nt: TGTGCCAGCGCCCAGACTTTGAGGAATGAAAAACTGTTTTTT; CDR3aa: CASAQTLRNEKLFF
v_gene: TRBV15; abundance: NA; d_gene: TRBD1; j_gene: TRBJ1-5; CDR3nt: TGTGCCACCAGCAGCGACGAGGGGACAGGGGAACCTTATAGCAATCAGCCCCAGCATTTT; CDR3aa: CATSSDEGTGEPYSNQPQHF
v_gene: TRBV9; abundance: NA; d_gene: NA; j_gene: TRBJ2-7; CDR3nt: TGTGCCAGCAGCCCGGAGGTTATGAGCTCCTACGAGCAGTACTTC; CDR3aa: CASSPEVMSSYEQYF
v_gene: TRBV5-6; abundance: NA; d_gene: NA; j_gene: TRBJ2-7; CDR3nt: TGTGCCAGCAGCTTGGTATTGGCCCTAGATCCCGAGCAGTACTTC; CDR3aa: CASSLVLALDPEQYF
v_gene: TRBV5-4; abundance: NA; d_gene: TRBD1; j_gene: TRBJ2-1; CDR3nt: TGTGCCAGCAACACAGGGGCATACAATGAGCAGTTCTTC; CDR3aa: CASNTGAYNEQFF
v_gene: TRBV6-5; abundance: NA; d_gene: NA; j_gene: TRBJ1-6; CDR3nt: TGTGCCAGCAGTTACTCGGGGCAGGATAATTCACCCCTCCACTTT; CDR3aa: CASSYSGQDNSPLHF
v_gene: TRBV5-1; abundance: NA; d_gene: NA; j_gene: TRBJ1-1; CDR3nt: TGCGCCAGCAGCCCACAGGGGAACACTGAAGCTTTCTTT; CDR3aa: CASSPQGNTEAFF
v_gene: TRBV12-3/TRBV12-4; abundance: once; d_gene: NA; j_gene: TRBJ2-5; CDR3nt: TGTGCCAGCAGTTCTCAGGGCACGGAGACCCAGTACTTC; CDR3aa: CASSSQGTETQYF
v_gene: TRBV10-3; abundance: NA; d_gene: TRBD2; j_gene: TRBJ2-7; CDR3nt: TGTGCCATCAGTGAGCAAGCTAGCGGTGCCACCTACGAGCAGTACTTC; CDR3aa: CAISEQASGATYEQYF
v_gene: TRBV27; abundance: few; d_gene: TRBD2; j_gene: TRBJ2-1; CDR3nt: TGTGCCAGCAGCTGGAGCGGGGGGGCCACGAATGAGCAGTTCTTC; CDR3aa: CASSWSGGATNEQFF
v_gene: TRBV7-9; abundance: NA; d_gene: NA; j_gene: TRBJ2-1; CDR3nt: TGTGCCAGCAGTCACGGACAAGGCGATGAGCAGTTCTTC; CDR3aa: CASSHGQGDEQFF
v_gene: TRBV30; abundance: NA; d_gene: TRBD1; j_gene: TRBJ1-1; CDR3nt: TGTGCCTGGACCTCTCCGACAGGGAGGAACACTGAAGCTTTCTTT; CDR3aa: CAWTSPTGRNTEAFF